Shown below are 17 T cell receptor beta chains from a single sample sequenced in a study of shared clonotypes between healthy human individuals. Here immunoSEQ multiplex PCR was the method, and the copy in TCRdb shows in-frame clones only, minus some. The profile shows some 200,000 clones, 66% of them singletons. Material for sequencing was memory CD4+ T cells sorted from blood. Subset reported: CD45RA-negative fraction. These receptors came from a man younger than 40 in good health.

The chain uses TRBV28 and TRBJ1-5, with a possible D match to TRBD1 (6 bases). Germline V gene lookup returns CDR1 MDHEN and CDR2 SYDVKM. The CDR3 loop spans 15 amino acids. The ends were cut back, 4 bases at V and 9 bases at J, with 19 bases in the middle. CDR3 in DNA: TGTGCCAGCAGTTCAGCACAGGGAGAAGGGTGGCCCCAGCATTTT. It specifies CASSSAQGEGWPQHF.

The chain uses TRBV7-2 and TRBJ2-1; D is uncertain. With 0 bases removed from V and 6 bases from J, the gap between germline ends came to 6 bases. Germline CDR1 reads SGHTA; CDR2 reads FQGNSA. The CDR3 spans 13 residues. The CDR3 DNA follows: TGTGCCAGCAGCTTAGCTCCTTCCAATGAGCAGTTCTTC. It translates to CASSLAPSNEQFF.

The rearrangement links TRBV7-2 to TRBJ2-7, with TRBD1 matching over 8 bases. The V and J ends lost 2 bases and 2 bases, in that order; junction bases with no gene match: 2. Germline CDR1 SGHTA, CDR2 FQGNSA. This CDR3 has 14 residues. The CDR3 region is CASSLRTGPYEQYF. The CDR3, as DNA: TGTGCCAGCAGCTTACGGACAGGGCCCTACGAGCAGTACTTC.

V usage is TRBV7-2 and J usage is TRBJ2-1; D is uncertain. The V and J ends lost 1 base and 2 bases respectively, with 3 bases between them. Germline V gene data show CDR1 as SGHTA and CDR2 as FQGNSA. The CDR3 extends over 13 amino acids. CDR3 DNA: TGTGCCAGCAGCTTAGGCCCCTACAATGAGCAGTTCTTC. Translated, it gives CASSLGPYNEQFF.

The rearrangement uses TRBV18 and TRBJ2-3, with D unresolved. There are 13 residues in the CDR3. Looked up from germline, CDR1 is KGHSH and CDR2 is LQKENI. Trimming removed 3 bases at V and 6 bases at J, with 10 bases between. The CDR3 region is CASSPSYGDTQYF. In nucleotides, the CDR3 is TGTGCCAGCTCACCTAGCTACGGCGATACGCAGTATTTT.

This chain uses TRBV4-2 with TRBJ2-1; 14 nucleotides match TRBD2. This CDR3 is 17 amino acids long. The V and J ends lost 0 bases and 7 bases, in that order; junction bases with no gene match: 5. Looked up from germline, CDR1 is LGHNA and CDR2 is YNFKEQ. This CDR3 reads CASSQEYRTSGRNEQFF. CDR3 sequence (DNA): TGTGCCAGCAGCCAAGAATACAGGACTAGCGGGAGGAATGAGCAGTTCTTC.

This rearrangement joins TRBV18 to TRBJ2-5; TRBD2 might be the D (5 bases). The V and J ends lost 0 bases and 7 bases respectively, with 12 bases between them. This CDR3 has 14 amino acids. Germline V lookup: CDR1 KGHSH, CDR2 LQKENI. The chain's CDR3 is CASSPPDGVLTQYF. CDR3 in DNA: TGTGCCAGCTCACCACCCGACGGGGTTCTGACCCAGTACTTC.

The chain carries TRBV10-2 and TRBJ2-1, with 7 bases matching TRBD2. V lost 3 bases, J lost 4 bases, and 9 bases stayed unmatched. The CDR3 is 16 residues long. Germline V gene sequence: CDR1 WSHSY, CDR2 SAAADI. The CDR3 region has the DNA TGCGCCAGCAGTGACTTTGCGGGAGCGGGATACAATGAGCAGTTCTTC. Encoded protein: CASSDFAGAGYNEQFF.

This chain links TRBV7-3 with TRBJ2-2, with 7 bases matching TRBD1. Germline trimming cut 3 bases from V and 5 bases from J; bases unmatched to any gene: 9. Germline values: CDR1 SGHTA, CDR2 FQGTGA. The CDR3 covers 16 residues. The CDR3 loop is CASSLGQGEDTGELFF. The CDR3 DNA reads as TGTGCCAGCAGCTTGGGTCAGGGGGAAGATACCGGGGAGCTGTTTTTT.

The rearrangement uses TRBV7-3 and TRBJ2-2; 9 bases align to TRBD2. This CDR3 is 17 amino acids long. J was trimmed by 7 bases and V by 4 bases; bases with no gene match: 13. Per germline, CDR1 SGHTA and CDR2 FQGTGA. The CDR3 reads CASSSSGLAGRNGELFF. CDR3 DNA: TGTGCCAGCAGCTCCTCGGGGCTAGCGGGACGGAACGGGGAGCTGTTTTTT.

On this clone itself: A read error may account for a junction end that differs from germline. The chain carries TRBV19 and TRBJ2-7; D is possibly TRBD2 (6 bases). Germline-derived CDR1 and CDR2 are LNHDA and SQIVND (reference sequence). The CDR3 runs to 13 residues. The CDR3 sequence: CTSSIPGGYEQYF. The CDR3, as DNA: TGTACCAGTAGTATCCCCGGGGGCTACGAGCAGTACTTC.

A few counts support this clone. The chain is built from TRBV19 and TRBJ2-1, with TRBD1 identical over 11 bases. From germline, CDR1 is LNHDA and CDR2 SQIVND (reference sequence). The junction had 6 bases not matched to a gene; V was cut back by 5 bases and J by 6 bases. The CDR3 runs to 15 residues. CDR3 region: CASSARTGGFNEQFF. CDR3 DNA: TGTGCCAGTAGTGCTCGGACAGGGGGCTTCAATGAGCAGTTCTTC.

The chain employs TRBV5-1 and TRBJ1-2; D is perhaps TRBD1 (5 bases). The CDR3 has 14 amino acids. Trimming shortened V by 0 bases and J by 3 bases, and 9 bases separated the two germline ends. Germline-derived CDR1 and CDR2 are SGHRS and YFSETQ. The CDR3 is CASSLGDGDYGYTF. The CDR3 region has the DNA TGCGCCAGCAGCTTGGGGGACGGAGACTATGGCTACACCTTC.

J is TRBJ2-3 and V is TRBV7-3; a possible D gene is TRBD2 (6 bases). Germline values: CDR1 SGHTA, CDR2 FQGTGA. V was trimmed by 2 bases and J by 6 bases, leaving 9 bases between them. CDR3 length equals 13 residues. The CDR3 coding sequence is TGTGCCAGCAGCTTACGGGAGAAGGATACGCAGTATTTT. Its translation is CASSLREKDTQYF.

The chain is built from TRBV10-3 and TRBJ2-5; no clear D. V was cut by 3 bases and J by 2 bases, with 10 bases left in between. The germline V gene encodes CDR1 ENHRY and CDR2 SYGVKD. The CDR3 spans 14 residues. This CDR3 reads CAISEGGIQETQYF. CDR3 in DNA: TGTGCCATCAGTGAAGGTGGGATTCAAGAGACCCAGTACTTC.

This clone showed up just a few times. The chain is built from TRBV5-1 and TRBJ2-7; tentatively, D is TRBD1 (6 bases). CDR3 length equals 14 residues. Germline V lookup: CDR1 SGHRS, CDR2 YFSETQ. Trimming took off 7 bases at V and 1 base at J, with 15 bases between the two ends. The CDR3, as DNA: TGCGCCAGCTGCATCGGGACATCGTCCTACGAGCAGTACTTC. It translates to CASCIGTSSYEQYF. Looking up the rest from reference TRBV5-1 and TRBJ2-7 gives the full variable domain: KAGVTQTPRYLIKTRGQQVTLSCSPISGHRSVSWYQQTPGQGLQFLFEYFSETQRNKGNFPGRFSGRQFSNSRSEMNVSTLELGDSALYLCASCIGTSSYEQYFGPGTRLTVT.

The chain employs TRBV19 and TRBJ2-7; D remains ambiguous. This CDR3 region has 14 residues. Trimming took off 5 bases at V and 0 bases at J, with 11 bases between the two ends. Germline values: CDR1 LNHDA, CDR2 SQIVND (reference sequence). The CDR3 sequence: CASSQRVSSYEQYF. CDR3 sequence (DNA): TGTGCCAGTAGTCAACGCGTTAGCTCCTACGAGCAGTACTTC.